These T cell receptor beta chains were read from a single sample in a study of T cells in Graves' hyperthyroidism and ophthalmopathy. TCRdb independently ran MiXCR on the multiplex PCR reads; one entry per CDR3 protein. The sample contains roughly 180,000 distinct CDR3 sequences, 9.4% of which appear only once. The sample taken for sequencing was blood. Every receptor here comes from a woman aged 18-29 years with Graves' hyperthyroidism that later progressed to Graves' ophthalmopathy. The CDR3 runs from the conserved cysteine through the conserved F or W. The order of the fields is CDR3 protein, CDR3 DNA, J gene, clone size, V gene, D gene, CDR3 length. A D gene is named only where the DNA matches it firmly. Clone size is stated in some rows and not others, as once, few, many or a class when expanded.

CDR3 protein: CASSLEASGRYEQYF
CDR3 DNA: TGTGCCAGCAGCTTGGAGGCTAGCGGGAGGTACGAGCAGTACTTC
J gene: TRBJ2-7
clone size: NA
V gene: TRBV5-4
D gene: TRBD2
CDR3 length: 15

CDR3 protein: CASSLESGENEQFF
CDR3 DNA: TGTGCCAGCAGCTTAGAGAGCGGGGAGAATGAGCAGTTCTTC
J gene: TRBJ2-1
clone size: many
V gene: TRBV7-6
D gene: TRBD2
CDR3 length: 14

CDR3 protein: CASSSIAGMETQYF
CDR3 DNA: TGTGCCAGCAGCTCCATAGCGGGAATGGAGACCCAGTACTTC
J gene: TRBJ2-5
clone size: many
V gene: TRBV7-9
D gene: TRBD2
CDR3 length: 14

CDR3 protein: CASSRDRGTEAFF
CDR3 DNA: TGTGCCAGCAGCAGGGACAGGGGCACTGAAGCTTTCTTT
J gene: TRBJ1-1
clone size: many
V gene: TRBV14
D gene: TRBD1
CDR3 length: 13

CDR3 protein: CAWSVLEEKLFF
CDR3 DNA: TGTGCCTGGAGTGTATTGGAGGAAAAACTGTTTTTT
J gene: TRBJ1-4
clone size: many
V gene: TRBV30
D gene: NA
CDR3 length: 12

CDR3 protein: CASSLSFTGASAQHF
CDR3 DNA: TGTGCCAGCAGCCTTTCTTTTACTGGGGCCTCAGCCCAGCATTTT
J gene: TRBJ1-5
clone size: many
V gene: TRBV3-1
D gene: NA
CDR3 length: 15

CDR3 protein: CASSIGLASTDTQYF
CDR3 DNA: TGTGCCAGTAGTATCGGGCTAGCCAGCACAGATACGCAGTATTTT
J gene: TRBJ2-3
clone size: NA
V gene: TRBV19
D gene: NA
CDR3 length: 15

CDR3 protein: CASSQGRRAGGSNTEAFF
CDR3 DNA: TGCGCCAGCAGCCAAGGGCGGCGGGCAGGGGGATCAAACACTGAAGCTTTCTTT
J gene: TRBJ1-1
clone size: few
V gene: TRBV4-1
D gene: TRBD1
CDR3 length: 18

CDR3 protein: CASSMRTESSYNEQFF
CDR3 DNA: TGTGCCAGTAGTATGAGGACGGAAAGCTCCTACAATGAGCAGTTCTTC
J gene: TRBJ2-1
clone size: many
V gene: TRBV19
D gene: NA
CDR3 length: 16

CDR3 protein: CSSNLGGDTQYF
CDR3 DNA: TGCAGTTCGAACCTGGGGGGAGATACGCAGTATTTT
J gene: TRBJ2-3
clone size: few
V gene: TRBV20-1
D gene: NA
CDR3 length: 12

CDR3 protein: CASSLAARRGEQFF
CDR3 DNA: TGTGCCAGCAGCTTAGCGGCTAGAAGGGGCGAGCAGTTCTTC
J gene: TRBJ2-1
clone size: many
V gene: TRBV7-8
D gene: NA
CDR3 length: 14

CDR3 protein: CASSSIPTALAGDHNEQFF
CDR3 DNA: TGTGCCAGCAGTTCTATACCGACCGCCCTAGCGGGAGATCACAATGAGCAGTTCTTC
J gene: TRBJ2-1
clone size: many
V gene: TRBV7-9
D gene: TRBD2
CDR3 length: 19

CDR3 protein: CATSRPTGTSDYNEQFF
CDR3 DNA: TGTGCCACCAGCAGACCGACCGGGACTAGCGATTACAATGAGCAGTTCTTC
J gene: TRBJ2-1
clone size: many
V gene: TRBV15
D gene: TRBD2
CDR3 length: 17

CDR3 protein: CASSPPGGVETQYF
CDR3 DNA: TGTGCCAGCTCACCACCAGGGGGAGTTGAGACCCAGTACTTC
J gene: TRBJ2-5
clone size: few
V gene: TRBV18
D gene: NA
CDR3 length: 14

CDR3 protein: CASRKAGLFSGANVLTF
CDR3 DNA: TGTGCCAGCAGAAAAGCGGGGCTATTCTCTGGGGCCAACGTCCTGACTTTC
J gene: TRBJ2-6
clone size: NA
V gene: TRBV6-1
D gene: TRBD2
CDR3 length: 17

CDR3 protein: CASSLTGGDSYEQYF
CDR3 DNA: TGTGCCAGCAGCCTAACAGGGGGCGATTCCTACGAGCAGTACTTC
J gene: TRBJ2-7
clone size: many
V gene: TRBV11-1
D gene: TRBD1
CDR3 length: 15

CDR3 protein: CASSNLAGVGEQFF
CDR3 DNA: TGTGCCAGCAGCAACCTAGCGGGAGTTGGGGAGCAGTTCTTC
J gene: TRBJ2-1
clone size: many
V gene: TRBV9
D gene: TRBD2
CDR3 length: 14

CDR3 protein: CASTKARGSDRRWTEAFF
CDR3 DNA: TGTGCCAGCACCAAAGCAAGAGGGTCGGACAGGCGGTGGACTGAAGCTTTCTTT
J gene: TRBJ1-1
clone size: many
V gene: TRBV6-1
D gene: TRBD1
CDR3 length: 18

CDR3 protein: CASSFSGQILSGNTIYF
CDR3 DNA: TGCGCCAGCAGCTTTTCCGGCCAGATTCTCTCTGGAAACACCATATATTTT
J gene: TRBJ1-3
clone size: few
V gene: TRBV5-1
D gene: NA
CDR3 length: 17

CDR3 protein: CASSARGWGNSPLHF
CDR3 DNA: TGTGCCAGCAGCGCCCGGGGTTGGGGTAATTCACCCCTCCACTTT
J gene: TRBJ1-6
clone size: few
V gene: TRBV5-8
D gene: NA
CDR3 length: 15

CDR3 protein: CASSHLLAKGSNEQFF
CDR3 DNA: TGTGCCAGCAGCCACCTTTTAGCAAAGGGGTCCAATGAGCAGTTCTTC
J gene: TRBJ2-1
clone size: NA
V gene: TRBV14
D gene: NA
CDR3 length: 16

CDR3 protein: CSVAFEIGGTGELFF
CDR3 DNA: TGCAGCGTTGCTTTTGAGATAGGGGGGACCGGGGAGCTGTTTTTT
J gene: TRBJ2-2
clone size: many
V gene: TRBV29-1
D gene: NA
CDR3 length: 15

CDR3 protein: CASSMTGGEQYF
CDR3 DNA: TGCGCCAGCAGCATGACAGGGGGCGAGCAGTACTTC
J gene: TRBJ2-7
clone size: many
V gene: TRBV5-1
D gene: TRBD1
CDR3 length: 12

CDR3 protein: CATSTKGGLTDTQYF
CDR3 DNA: TGTGCCACCAGCACAAAAGGGGGACTCACAGATACGCAGTATTTT
J gene: TRBJ2-3
clone size: many
V gene: TRBV15
D gene: NA
CDR3 length: 15

CDR3 protein: CATSRDLVNSNQPQHF
CDR3 DNA: TGTGCCACCAGCAGAGATTTGGTAAACAGCAATCAGCCCCAGCATTTT
J gene: TRBJ1-5
clone size: many
V gene: TRBV15
D gene: NA
CDR3 length: 16

CDR3 protein: CASSSRTSGGSNEQFF
CDR3 DNA: TGTGCCAGTAGTTCTCGAACTAGCGGGGGCTCCAATGAGCAGTTCTTC
J gene: TRBJ2-1
clone size: many
V gene: TRBV19
D gene: TRBD2
CDR3 length: 16

CDR3 protein: CASSYANGETQYF
CDR3 DNA: TGTGCCAGCAGTTACGCCAACGGGGAGACCCAGTACTTC
J gene: TRBJ2-5
clone size: NA
V gene: TRBV6-2/TRBV6-3
D gene: NA
CDR3 length: 13

CDR3 protein: CASRRDRLTYEQYF
CDR3 DNA: TGCGCCAGCAGAAGGGACAGACTAACCTACGAGCAGTACTTC
J gene: TRBJ2-7
clone size: few
V gene: TRBV5-1
D gene: TRBD1
CDR3 length: 14

CDR3 protein: CASSLGRDNLNTEAFF
CDR3 DNA: TGTGCCAGCAGCTTGGGCCGGGACAATTTGAACACTGAAGCTTTCTTT
J gene: TRBJ1-1
clone size: NA
V gene: TRBV5-4
D gene: NA
CDR3 length: 16

CDR3 protein: CASTQGSNYGYTF
CDR3 DNA: TGTGCCAGTACCCAGGGCTCTAACTATGGCTACACCTTC
J gene: TRBJ1-2
clone size: many
V gene: TRBV2
D gene: NA
CDR3 length: 13

CDR3 protein: CASSLVSPPGDTQYF
CDR3 DNA: TGTGCCAGCAGCTTAGTGAGCCCCCCAGGAGATACGCAGTATTTT
J gene: TRBJ2-3
clone size: NA
V gene: TRBV7-8
D gene: NA
CDR3 length: 15

CDR3 protein: CASSTQEIRETQYF
CDR3 DNA: TGTGCCAGCAGCACCCAGGAGATTCGGGAGACCCAGTACTTC
J gene: TRBJ2-5
clone size: few
V gene: TRBV7-8
D gene: NA
CDR3 length: 14

CDR3 protein: CASSLVMGAGGTYNEQFF
CDR3 DNA: TGTGCCAGCAGCTTAGTAATGGGGGCGGGGGGAACGTACAATGAGCAGTTCTTC
J gene: TRBJ2-1
clone size: many
V gene: TRBV7-2
D gene: TRBD2
CDR3 length: 18

CDR3 protein: CASSRRAANTEAFF
CDR3 DNA: TGTGCCAGCAGCCGGAGGGCAGCTAACACTGAAGCTTTCTTT
J gene: TRBJ1-1
clone size: many
V gene: TRBV5-8
D gene: NA
CDR3 length: 14

CDR3 protein: CASRDRASSGNTIYF
CDR3 DNA: TGCGCCAGCAGGGACAGGGCCAGCTCTGGAAACACCATATATTTT
J gene: TRBJ1-3
clone size: few
V gene: TRBV10-2
D gene: TRBD1
CDR3 length: 15

CDR3 protein: CRGKETQYF
CDR3 DNA: TGCAGGGGGAAGGAGACCCAGTACTTC
J gene: TRBJ2-5
clone size: many
V gene: TRBV29-1
D gene: NA
CDR3 length: 9

CDR3 protein: CASSRGQGNEQFF
CDR3 DNA: TGTGCCAGCAGTAGAGGACAGGGGAATGAGCAGTTCTTC
J gene: TRBJ2-1
clone size: many
V gene: TRBV2
D gene: TRBD1
CDR3 length: 13

CDR3 protein: CASSPDRLNQPQHF
CDR3 DNA: TGTGCCAGCAGTCCCGACAGGCTAAATCAGCCCCAGCATTTT
J gene: TRBJ1-5
clone size: few
V gene: TRBV27
D gene: NA
CDR3 length: 14

CDR3 protein: CASSLLVVGGSGGELFF
CDR3 DNA: TGTGCCAGCAGCTTACTTGTCGTCGGCGGGAGTGGCGGGGAGCTGTTTTTT
J gene: TRBJ2-2
clone size: many
V gene: TRBV7-9
D gene: TRBD2
CDR3 length: 17

CDR3 protein: CASSQANLRAFF
CDR3 DNA: TGTGCCAGCAGCCAAGCAAACCTTCGGGCTTTCTTT
J gene: TRBJ1-1
clone size: many
V gene: TRBV14
D gene: NA
CDR3 length: 12

CDR3 protein: CASSTGYSGNTIYF
CDR3 DNA: TGTGCCAGCAGCACAGGGTACTCTGGAAACACCATATATTTT
J gene: TRBJ1-3
clone size: NA
V gene: TRBV25-1
D gene: NA
CDR3 length: 14

CDR3 protein: CASSTGTSSYNEQFF
CDR3 DNA: TGTGCCAGCAGCACCGGGACTAGCAGTTACAATGAGCAGTTCTTC
J gene: TRBJ2-1
clone size: many
V gene: TRBV2
D gene: TRBD2
CDR3 length: 15

CDR3 protein: CASSLVPGRGGELFF
CDR3 DNA: TGTGCCAGCAGCTTAGTCCCGGGCCGAGGAGGGGAGCTGTTTTTT
J gene: TRBJ2-2
clone size: many
V gene: TRBV7-3
D gene: NA
CDR3 length: 15

CDR3 protein: CASSLLATDTQYF
CDR3 DNA: TGTGCCAGCAGTTTATTGGCCACAGATACGCAGTATTTT
J gene: TRBJ2-3
clone size: many
V gene: TRBV27
D gene: NA
CDR3 length: 13

CDR3 protein: CASRNRGGYGYTF
CDR3 DNA: TGTGCCAGCAGGAACAGGGGAGGCTATGGCTACACCTTC
J gene: TRBJ1-2
clone size: many
V gene: TRBV28
D gene: TRBD1
CDR3 length: 13

CDR3 protein: CASSQGSGDTDTQYF
CDR3 DNA: TGTGCCAGCAGCCAAGGTTCGGGGGACACAGATACGCAGTATTTT
J gene: TRBJ2-3
clone size: NA
V gene: TRBV4-2
D gene: NA
CDR3 length: 15

CDR3 protein: CASSLGSETQYF
CDR3 DNA: TGTGCCAGCAGCTTAGGGTCAGAGACCCAGTACTTC
J gene: TRBJ2-5
clone size: many
V gene: TRBV7-2
D gene: NA
CDR3 length: 12

CDR3 protein: CASSYSRGRDNEQFF
CDR3 DNA: TGTGCCAGCAGTTACTCGAGGGGGCGTGACAATGAGCAGTTCTTC
J gene: TRBJ2-1
clone size: NA
V gene: TRBV6-2/TRBV6-3
D gene: TRBD1
CDR3 length: 15

CDR3 protein: CASSTSGTREMGELFF
CDR3 DNA: TGTGCCAGCAGTACCTCCGGGACTAGGGAGATGGGGGAGCTGTTTTTT
J gene: TRBJ2-2
clone size: many
V gene: TRBV6-1
D gene: TRBD2
CDR3 length: 16

CDR3 protein: CASSLDSRVAFF
CDR3 DNA: TGTGCCAGCAGCTTAGACTCCCGGGTTGCTTTCTTT
J gene: TRBJ1-1
clone size: NA
V gene: TRBV7-9
D gene: NA
CDR3 length: 12

CDR3 protein: CASSAGNLYEQYF
CDR3 DNA: TGTGCCAGCAGCGCCGGGAACCTCTACGAGCAGTACTTC
J gene: TRBJ2-7
clone size: NA
V gene: TRBV11-1
D gene: NA
CDR3 length: 13

CDR3 protein: CASSPTGSYEQFF
CDR3 DNA: TGTGCCAGCAGCCCTACTGGCAGCTATGAGCAGTTCTTC
J gene: TRBJ2-1
clone size: many
V gene: TRBV7-2
D gene: NA
CDR3 length: 13